The next 20 T cell receptor beta chains were all read from a single sample in a study of CD8 T cells in Susac syndrome. cDNA came from about 0.51 to 1 ug RNA primed by random hexamers. Using its own MiXCR run on the immunoSEQ multiplex PCR reads, TCRdb lists one record per CDR3 protein. The table shows 150,000 to 200,000 distinct CDR3 sequences, with roughly nine tenths occurring only once. Sequencing was performed on CD4+ T cells from PBMCs. These TCRs come from a human donor in good health.

The chain uses TRBV2 and TRBJ2-1; tentatively, D is TRBD2 (5 bases). The CDR3 runs 13 residues. Germline-derived CDR1 and CDR2 are SNHLY and FYNNEI. Trimming removed 7 bases at V and 7 bases at J, with 14 bases between. The chain's CDR3 is CASKRDAWNEQFF. The CDR3 DNA is TGTGCCAGCAAGAGGGATGCCTGGAATGAGCAGTTCTTC.

This chain links TRBV6-2 or TRBV6-3 with TRBJ2-5; weak D call: TRBD2 (5 bases). CDR1 MNHEY and CDR2 SVGEGT come from the germline V gene. The CDR3 has 16 residues. V lost 2 bases and J lost 2, with 15 bases in between. CDR3 in DNA: TGTGCCAGCAGTTACAGAGGGCAGCGAACACAAGAGACCCAGTACTTC. Translation: CASSYRGQRTQETQYF.

As to this clonotype: Germline is not matched at one junction end, which may reflect a read error. The chain employs TRBV6-2 or TRBV6-3 and TRBJ2-4, with D unresolved. This CDR3 comprises 14 residues. Germline lookup yields CDR1 MNHEY and CDR2 SVGEGT. The CDR3: CASSPTPAKSIQYF. The DNA of the CDR3 is TGTGCCAGCAGCCCCACCCCAGCCAAAAGCATTCAGTACTTC.

The V call is TRBV19, the J call TRBJ1-5; a possible D gene is TRBD1 (6 bases). Germline CDR1 is LNHDA and CDR2 is SQIVND (reference sequence). The CDR3 sequence is 15 residues long. V was shortened by 10 bases and J by 4 bases, with 20 bases between the two germline ends. The DNA of the CDR3 is TGTGCCACCGAGGTGGCAGGGGCCCCGAATCAGCCCCAGCATTTT. It specifies CATEVAGAPNQPQHF.

The rearrangement links TRBV5-1 to TRBJ2-7; tentatively, D is TRBD2 (6 bases). Trimming removed 4 bases at V and 3 bases at J, with 14 bases between. The V gene's germline CDR1 is SGHRS and CDR2 YFSETQ. The CDR3 loop spans 14 amino acids. The CDR3 protein is CASSNPGLRYEQYF. CDR3 in DNA: TGCGCCAGCAGCAACCCGGGACTTCGCTACGAGCAGTACTTC.

CDR3 DNA sequence: TGTGCCAGCAGCCATTACTGGGCGGGCACTGAAGCTTTCTTT. Translated, it gives CASSHYWAGTEAFF. The chain has TRBV13 and TRBJ1-1, with D uncertain. Germline assignment: CDR1 PRHDT and CDR2 FYEKMQ (reference sequence). With 5 bases removed from V and 4 bases from J, the gap between germline ends came to 14 bases. The CDR3 is made up of 14 amino acids.

The V and J genes are TRBV11-2 and TRBJ1-4; 7 bases fit TRBD1. The CDR3 runs to 14 residues. The V and J ends lost 4 bases and 7 bases, in that order; junction bases with no gene match: 6. The germline gives CDR1 SGHAT, CDR2 FQNNGV. The CDR3 DNA sequence: TGTGCCAGCAGCTCACAGGGGTGGGGTGAAAAACTGTTTTTT. Translation: CASSSQGWGEKLFF.

Only a few counts were recorded for this clonotype. In DNA form, the CDR3 reads TGTGCCAGCAGTCGACGGCAACCTAGCACAGATACGCAGTATTTT. Residues: CASSRRQPSTDTQYF. The chain recombines TRBV6-5 with TRBJ2-3; the D is unclear. Between the trimmed V and J ends, which lost 5 bases and 0 bases, there was a span of 12 bases. Germline values: CDR1 MNHEY, CDR2 SVGAGI. The CDR3 has 15 amino acids.

V and J are TRBV19 and TRBJ1-3; maybe TRBD1 (6 bases). V lost 9 bases, J lost 3 bases, and 12 bases lay in between. This CDR3 comprises 13 residues. The germline gives CDR1 LNHDA, CDR2 SQIVND (reference sequence). The CDR3: CASSQGIGNTIYF. The CDR3, as DNA: TGTGCCAGCTCTCAGGGGATTGGAAACACCATATATTTT.

V and J are TRBV7-2 and TRBJ2-1, with D perhaps given as TRBD1 or TRBD2 (5 bases each). Germline-derived CDR1 and CDR2 are SGHTA and FQGNSA. Trimming left V 7 bases short and J 10 bases short, with 17 bases between. This CDR3 is built from 13 residues. This CDR3 reads CASTPEGHREQFF. CDR3 nucleotides: TGTGCCAGCACCCCAGAGGGCCACAGGGAGCAGTTCTTC.

This clonotype was found once. The CDR3 DNA follows: TGTGCCAGCAGCCGAAGGGGGACCGAGAAAAACATTCAGTACTTC. It encodes CASSRRGTEKNIQYF. The gene calls are TRBV7-9 and TRBJ2-4; possibly TRBD1 for D (6 bases). V was clipped by 5 bases and J by 4 bases, with 15 bases between them. Germline CDR1 reads SEHNR; CDR2 reads FQNEAQ (reference sequence). The CDR3 runs to 15 residues.

V gene TRBV27 combines with J gene TRBJ2-5; D gene ambiguous. The CDR3 runs to 13 residues. Germline assignment: CDR1 MNHEY and CDR2 SMNVEV (reference sequence). Trimming removed 5 bases from V and 2 bases from J, with 9 bases in between. The chain's CDR3 is CASSPRTQETQYF. As DNA, the CDR3 is TGTGCCAGCAGTCCACGGACGCAAGAGACCCAGTACTTC.

The chain links TRBV5-1 to TRBJ1-2; 8 positions agree with TRBD1. With V trimmed by 0 bases and J by 7 bases, 5 bases remained unmatched. From germline, CDR1 is SGHRS and CDR2 YFSETQ. The CDR3 extends over 14 amino acids. CDR3 in DNA: TGCGCCAGCAGCTTGGGCCAGGGGGCGAGTGGCTACACCTTC. Translation gives CASSLGQGASGYTF.

The gene calls are TRBV24-1 and TRBJ2-3; 10 positions match TRBD1. The CDR3 has 14 amino acids. Germline-derived CDR1 and CDR2 are KGHDR and SFDVKD. The ends lost 8 bases at V and 3 bases at J; junction bases unmatched: 4. The CDR3 nucleotides are TGTGCCACCAAGGGGACAGGGGCGACAGATACGCAGTATTTT. Residues: CATKGTGATDTQYF.

The rearrangement uses TRBV20-1 and TRBJ2-3, with 9 bases fitting TRBD2. With 1 base clipped from V and 4 bases from J, the junction kept 6 bases outside the gene matches. Germline CDR1 and CDR2: DFQATT and SNEGSKA (reference sequence). The CDR3 runs to 15 residues. This CDR3 reads CSARVVSGSPDTQYF. In DNA, the CDR3 is TGCAGTGCTAGAGTGGTTAGCGGGAGTCCAGATACGCAGTATTTT.

The V and J genes are TRBV7-9 and TRBJ2-3; 8 nucleotides line up with TRBD2. The CDR3 totals 16 residues. J gave up 5 bases and V 1 base, and 8 bases lay outside the gene matches. Per germline, CDR1 SEHNR and CDR2 FQNEAQ (reference sequence). The CDR3: CASSLVRLASKDTQYF. The CDR3 DNA sequence: TGTGCCAGCAGCTTAGTACGACTAGCGTCTAAAGATACGCAGTATTTT.

This clonotype has just one count. The chain has TRBV28 and TRBJ2-3, with 8 bases fitting TRBD2. The length of the CDR3 is 16 residues. V dropped 4 bases and J dropped 0; count of bases not matched to a gene: 6. The germline V gene has CDR1 MDHEN and CDR2 SYDVKM. CDR3 nucleotide sequence: TGTGCCAGCAGTTCTTTAGCGGGGTCTAGCACAGATACGCAGTATTTT. It specifies CASSSLAGSSTDTQYF. The full variable domain, in which reference TRBV28 and TRBJ2-3 provide the parts outside the CDR3, is DVKVTQSSRYLVKRTGEKVFLECVQDMDHENMFWYRQDPGLGLRLIYFSYDVKMKEKGDIPEGYSVSREKKERFSLILESASTNQTSMYLCASSSLAGSSTDTQYFGPGTRLTVL.

The chain links TRBV6-6 to TRBJ2-7, with D perhaps TRBD1 (5 bases). Germline V gene sequence: CDR1 MNHNY, CDR2 SVGAGI (reference sequence). This CDR3 spans 11 amino acids. Trimming shortened V by 6 bases and J by 6 bases, and 9 bases separated the two germline ends. The CDR3 nucleotides read TGTGCCAGCAGCCGACAGCGCGAGCAGTACTTC. Amino acid sequence: CASSRQREQYF.

The V gene is TRBV3-1, the J gene TRBJ1-5; unclear D gene. Germline V CDR1 and CDR2: LGHDT, YNNKEL (reference sequence). Trimming shortened V by 5 bases and J by 3 bases, and 11 bases separated the two germline ends. The CDR3 spans 14 residues. The CDR3 reads CASSVQHINQPQHF. The CDR3 nucleotides are TGTGCCAGCAGCGTTCAGCATATCAATCAGCCCCAGCATTTT.

The chain has TRBV10-2 and TRBJ1-4; tentatively, D is TRBD1 (6 bases). This CDR3 has 15 residues. V lost 3 bases and J lost 7, with 15 bases in between. CDR1 and CDR2 from the germline V gene are WSHSY and SAAADI. The CDR3 loop reads CASSDVPSRGEKLFF. CDR3 DNA sequence: TGCGCCAGCAGTGATGTCCCCTCCAGGGGTGAAAAACTGTTTTTT.